This TCR beta chain was recorded in a study of T cell repertoires in cytomegalovirus infection. Looking at the study overall: It was recently identified HLA-C-restricted and well-studied HLA-B-restricted CMV epitopes that the study used. Shared public TCR beta signatures pointed to both CMV infection and a matching HLA type.

TCRdb re-called the reads with MiXCR, one entry per CDR3 protein. The repertoire holds more than 250,000 distinct CDR3 sequences, with 20% to 30% as singletons. The CDR3 covers 16 residues. V lost 6 bases to trimming and J lost 1 base, with 19 bases between them. This clonotype was picked up many times. Its antigen remains unidentified. Whole-study findings and limits: Identification of carriers of CMV plus the relevant HLA was achieved through cumulative public TCR beta family frequency.

The origin of this receptor is a human donor in good health (CMV status not recorded). Some clones in this sample may be carry-over from other donors' samples. This sequence joins TRBV12-3 or TRBV12-4 and TRBJ2-7, with D unresolved. Material: cultured PBMCs, obtained from culture after CMV antigen stimulation. CDR3 nucleotide sequence: TGTGCCAGCAGCGGTATCTTGACTGGTAATTCCTACGAGCAGTACTTC. Residues: CASSGILTGNSYEQYF.